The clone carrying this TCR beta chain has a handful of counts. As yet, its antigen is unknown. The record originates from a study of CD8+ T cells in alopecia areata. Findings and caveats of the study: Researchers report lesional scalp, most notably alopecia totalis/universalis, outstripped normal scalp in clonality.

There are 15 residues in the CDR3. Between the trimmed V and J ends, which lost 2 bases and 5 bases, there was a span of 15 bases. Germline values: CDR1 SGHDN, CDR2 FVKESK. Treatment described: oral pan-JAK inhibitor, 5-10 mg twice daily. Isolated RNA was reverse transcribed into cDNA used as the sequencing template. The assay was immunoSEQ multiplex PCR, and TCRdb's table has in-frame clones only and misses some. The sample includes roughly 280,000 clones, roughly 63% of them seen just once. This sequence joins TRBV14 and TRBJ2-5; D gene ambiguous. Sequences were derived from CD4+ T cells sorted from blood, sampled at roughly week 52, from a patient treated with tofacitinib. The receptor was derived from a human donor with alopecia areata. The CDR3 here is CASSQQLPSWETQYF. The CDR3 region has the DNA TGTGCCAGCAGCCAACAGCTGCCCAGTTGGGAGACCCAGTACTTC.